Following are 4 T cell receptor beta chains from one sample sequenced in a study of blood T cell repertoires in COVID-19. TCRdb keeps only in-frame clones here, not all; method: immunoSEQ multiplex PCR. The table lists about 210,000 clones, roughly 83% of them singletons. Material for sequencing was PBMCs or T cells enriched from blood (not recorded which). The origin of the receptors is a man aged 40-49 years with acute COVID-19.

This clone was seen a few times. This CDR3 reads CASSPTSGSYEQYF. CDR3 coding DNA: TGTGCCAGCAGCCCAACTAGCGGCTCCTACGAGCAGTACTTC. The chain carries TRBV6-4 and TRBJ2-7; 8 nucleotides agree with TRBD2. The CDR3 is 14 residues long. Per the germline V gene, CDR1 is MRHNA and CDR2 is SNTAGT. V gave up 6 bases and J gave up 0 bases; unmatched junction bases: 4.

In this sample, this clone turned up once. This rearrangement joins TRBV19 to TRBJ1-6; 10 bases agree with TRBD1. Per germline, CDR1 LNHDA and CDR2 SQIVND (reference sequence). V was clipped by 2 bases and J by 9 bases; unmatched bases: 10. CDR3 length equals 17 residues. CDR3 residues: CASSISGRDRGSSPLHF. CDR3 DNA sequence: TGTGCCAGTAGTATATCGGGACGGGACAGGGGATCTTCACCCCTCCACTTT.

This clone has only one observation. The gene calls are TRBV25-1 and TRBJ2-3; the D gene is possibly TRBD1 (5 bases). Between the trimmed V and J ends, which lost 4 bases and 1 base, there was a span of 18 bases. Germline-derived CDR1 and CDR2 are MGHDK and SYGVNS. The length of the CDR3 is 17 residues. The CDR3 nucleotides read TGTGCCAGCAGTGTGGCGGCGGACACCCAAGGCACAGATACGCAGTATTTT. Translated, it gives CASSVAADTQGTDTQYF.

This clone was seen just once. CDR3 nucleotides: TGTGCCAGCAGCCAGCCGACAGGGATGAACACTGAAGCTTTCTTT. Translated, it gives CASSQPTGMNTEAFF. The V and J genes are TRBV16 and TRBJ1-1, with 7 bases lining up with TRBD1. The CDR3 has 15 residues. V dropped 3 bases and J dropped 0; count of bases not matched to a gene: 4. Germline lookup yields CDR1 KGHSY and CDR2 FQNENV.